Listed below are T cell receptor beta chains from one sample, sequenced in a study of shared T cell receptors in the human thymus. Some clones are missing from TCRdb's copy, which holds only in-frame ones; the method was immunoSEQ multiplex PCR. Among 500,000 to 850,000 clones, about 89% were seen once, and the ten largest hold more than 0.009%. This sample was also put to use in a study of human thymus T cells.

The sample was thymocytes. These receptors originate from a boy less than two years old with a congenital heart defect. Each CDR3 is given with its conserved first and last residue.

v_gene: TRBV6-5; CDR3aa: CASSPGQGIDEQFF
v_gene: TRBV4-1; CDR3aa: CATPPDRELGPSSEQYF
v_gene: TRBV9; CDR3aa: CASSPRTGEGSYEQYF
v_gene: TRBV9; CDR3aa: CASSAARDRLSDEQYF
v_gene: TRBV15; CDR3aa: CATSRDDGGRVTTGELFF
v_gene: TRBV9; CDR3aa: CASSVGGLAGGLEQYF
v_gene: TRBV10-3; CDR3aa: CATTHRPGTGFGDYEQYF
v_gene: TRBV11-2; CDR3aa: CASSWGQGSNEQFF
v_gene: TRBV19; CDR3aa: CASNEEGSGAEAFF
v_gene: TRBV23-1; CDR3aa: CASSLNGGSYEQYF
v_gene: TRBV11-3; CDR3aa: CASSSRGNTEAFF
v_gene: TRBV19; CDR3aa: CASSISTGLNTEAFF
v_gene: TRBV6-1; CDR3aa: CASTRDRKLFF